The present T cell receptor (beta chain) was sequenced within a study of blood T cell repertoires in COVID-19. Germline CDR1 KGHSH, CDR2 LQKENI. V gave up 3 bases and J gave up 0 bases, with 9 bases separating them. The CDR3 length is 15 residues. The assay was immunoSEQ multiplex PCR, and TCRdb's table has in-frame clones only and misses some. Here the sample spans roughly 240,000 clones, 65% to 90% being singletons. The clonotype comes from a man in his fifties with COVID-19, enrolled during active disease. This chain uses TRBV18 with TRBJ1-3; D call uncertain. The sequenced sample was peripheral blood. The CDR3 sequence is CASSPTTSSGNTIYF. DNA for the CDR3: TGTGCCAGCTCACCTACAACCTCCTCTGGAAACACCATATATTTT.